The clone carrying this T cell receptor beta chain has a handful of counts. The data were taken from a study of T cells in Graves' hyperthyroidism and ophthalmopathy. The ends were cut back, 1 base at V and 5 bases at J, with 20 bases in the middle. Germline CDR1 and CDR2: SGHVS and FQNEAQ. CDR3 length: 17 residues. The investigators amplified TCR beta CDR3 regions from RNA transcripts. TCR CDR3 regions were first amplified by RT-PCR with HTBI primers. TCRdb redid the calling of the multiplex PCR reads with MiXCR, one entry per CDR3 protein. The sample has hundreds of thousands of distinct CDR3 sequences; 46% are singletons.

The sequence came from a young woman with Graves' hyperthyroidism. Source material: peripheral blood or thyroid tissue (not recorded which). The chain has TRBV7-8 and TRBJ1-2; tentative D call: TRBD1 (6 bases). The CDR3: CASSLVYRTERGYGYTF. In nucleotides, the CDR3 is TGTGCCAGCAGCTTAGTTTACCGGACAGAGCGGGGATATGGCTACACCTTC.